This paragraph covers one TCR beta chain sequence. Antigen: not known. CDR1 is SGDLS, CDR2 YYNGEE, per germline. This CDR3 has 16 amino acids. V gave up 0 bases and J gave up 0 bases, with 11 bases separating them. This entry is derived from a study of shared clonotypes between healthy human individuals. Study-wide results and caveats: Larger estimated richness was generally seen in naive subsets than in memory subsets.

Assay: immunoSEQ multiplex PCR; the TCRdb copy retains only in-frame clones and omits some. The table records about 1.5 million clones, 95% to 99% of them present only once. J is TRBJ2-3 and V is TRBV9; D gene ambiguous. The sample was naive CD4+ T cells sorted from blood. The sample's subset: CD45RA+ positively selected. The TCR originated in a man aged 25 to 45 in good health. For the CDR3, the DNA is TGTGCCAGCAGCGTAGTCGGGCAGTTTAGCACAGATACGCAGTATTTT. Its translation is CASSVVGQFSTDTQYF.